This T cell receptor beta chain comes out of a study of shared clonotypes between healthy human individuals. Study details: Ranging from 18 to 49 in age, donors were two women and a few men. Study results and caveats: In contrast to clonotypes shared by all four donors, non-shared clonotypes had lower generation probabilities.

On this clone itself: The antigen is not known.

At deep level, the assay was performed. Assay used: immunoSEQ multiplex PCR; TCRdb lists only in-frame clones, some missing. The table lists roughly 2.2 million clones, more than 80% of them singletons. Trimming took 7 bases from V and 4 from J, leaving 23 bases between them. Germline values: CDR1 PRHDT, CDR2 FYEKMQ (reference sequence). The CDR3 runs 17 residues. The receptor was isolated from a man aged 18 to 29 in good health. Some clones in this sample may be carry-over from other donors' samples. Sequenced: naive CD4+ T cells from PBMCs. The sample's subset: CD45RA+ positively selected. This chain joins TRBV13 and TRBJ2-1, with D possibly being TRBD1 or TRBD2 (5 bases each). This chain's CDR3 is CASTLSPVGTGYNEQFF. The CDR3 region has the DNA TGTGCCAGCACCCTATCGCCGGTCGGGACGGGATACAATGAGCAGTTCTTC.